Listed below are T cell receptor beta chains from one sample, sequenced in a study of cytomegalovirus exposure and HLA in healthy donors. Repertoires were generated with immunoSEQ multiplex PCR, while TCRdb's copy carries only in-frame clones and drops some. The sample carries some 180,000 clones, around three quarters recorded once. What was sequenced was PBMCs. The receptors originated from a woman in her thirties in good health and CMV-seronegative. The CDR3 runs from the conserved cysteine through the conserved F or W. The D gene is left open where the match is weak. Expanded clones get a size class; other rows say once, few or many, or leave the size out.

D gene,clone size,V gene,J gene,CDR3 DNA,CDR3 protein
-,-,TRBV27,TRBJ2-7,TGTGCCAGCAGGCAGCAGGGGTCCTACGAGCAGTACTTC,CASRQQGSYEQYF
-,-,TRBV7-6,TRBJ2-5,TGTGCCAGCACCGCTGGGGGGGGGCCGCAAGAGACCCAGTACTTC,CASTAGGGPQETQYF
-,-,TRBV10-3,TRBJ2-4,TGTGCCATCAGTGTGAGGAGACCCCTTGAAGCCAAAAACATTCAGTACTTC,CAISVRRPLEAKNIQYF
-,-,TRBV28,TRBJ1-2,TGTGCCAGCAGTCCCCCCCAGGGTAGGTCTGGCTACACCTTC,CASSPPQGRSGYTF
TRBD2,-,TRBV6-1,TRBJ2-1,TGTGCCAGCATTTGGCGGGGGGGCCTCAATGAGCAGTTCTTC,CASIWRGGLNEQFF
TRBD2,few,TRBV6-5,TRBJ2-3,TGTGCCAGCAGCGTAGCGGGGGGCGGTACAGATACGCAGTATTTT,CASSVAGGGTDTQYF
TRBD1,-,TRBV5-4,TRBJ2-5,TGTGCCAGCAGCCGGCCGGGACAGGGGGCGCAGGTTGAGACCCAGTACTTC,CASSRPGQGAQVETQYF
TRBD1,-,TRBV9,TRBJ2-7,TGTGCCAGCAGCGCAGGGGCCCTCACCGGGACAGGGGTCTACGAGCAGTACTTC,CASSAGALTGTGVYEQYF
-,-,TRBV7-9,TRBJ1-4,TGTGCCAGCACCGTCCCGAGCCCGGGAAATGAAAAACTGTTTTTT,CASTVPSPGNEKLFF
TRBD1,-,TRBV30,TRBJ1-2,TGTGCCTGGAGCGCAAGACAGGGGGCAGTAGGCTACACCTTC,CAWSARQGAVGYTF
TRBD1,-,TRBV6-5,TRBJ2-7,TGTGCCAGCAGTTATGAGACAGGGACCTACGAGCAGTACTTC,CASSYETGTYEQYF
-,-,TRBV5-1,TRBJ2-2,TGCGCCAGCAGCTTGTGGTGGGGCCAGTTCAACACCGGGGAGCTGTTTTTT,CASSLWWGQFNTGELFF
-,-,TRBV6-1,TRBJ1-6,TGTGCCAGCGCGGGCCTTTATAATTCACCCCTCCACTTT,CASAGLYNSPLHF
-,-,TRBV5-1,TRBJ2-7,TGCGCCAGCAGCTTGGGCCCCGGACAGAACTCCTACGAGCAGTACTTC,CASSLGPGQNSYEQYF
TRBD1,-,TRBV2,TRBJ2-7,TGTGCCAGCAGTGAAGATACAGGGGTGGCCGAGCAGTACTTC,CASSEDTGVAEQYF
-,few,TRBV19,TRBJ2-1,TGTGCCAGTAGTATAGATGTCAACAGAGATGAGCAGTTCTTC,CASSIDVNRDEQFF
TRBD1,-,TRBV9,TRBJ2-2,TGTGCCAGCAGCTTCGGGACAGGGAAGGTGGTGGAGCTGTTTTTT,CASSFGTGKVVELFF
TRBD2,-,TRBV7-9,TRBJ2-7,TGTGCCAGCAGTCTAGCGGGGGCCAGCTCCTACGAGCAGTACTTC,CASSLAGASSYEQYF
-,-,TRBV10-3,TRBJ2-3,TGTGCCATCAGTGATCAGGGGTTCACAGATACGCAGTATTTT,CAISDQGFTDTQYF
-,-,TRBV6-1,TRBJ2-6,TGTGCCAGCAGTGAGCAAGAGGCTGGGGCCAACGTCCTGACTTTC,CASSEQEAGANVLTF
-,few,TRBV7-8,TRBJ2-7,TGTGCCAGCAGCTTAGTACGGGGGGCGTCCGAGCAGTACTTC,CASSLVRGASEQYF
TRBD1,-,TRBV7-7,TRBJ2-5,TGTGCCAGCAGCCCCCAGGACAGGGGGAAAGAGACCCAGTACTTC,CASSPQDRGKETQYF
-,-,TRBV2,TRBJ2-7,TGTGCCAGCAAGGCGGATCACCTGACCAACTACGAGCAGTACTTC,CASKADHLTNYEQYF
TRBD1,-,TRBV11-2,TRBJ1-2,TGTGCCAGCAGCTTAGAAGTGACAGGGAGAGACTATGGCTACACCTTC,CASSLEVTGRDYGYTF
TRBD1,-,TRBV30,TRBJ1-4,TGTGCCTGGAGTAAATACGGGGACAGCGAGAATGAAAAACTGTTTTTT,CAWSKYGDSENEKLFF
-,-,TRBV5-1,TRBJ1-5,TGCGCCAGCTCCGTCGGGGGAGGTGAAGGACAGCCCCAGCATTTT,CASSVGGGEGQPQHF
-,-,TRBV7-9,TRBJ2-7,TGTGCCAGCAGCTTAGTCACCTACGAGCAGTACTTC,CASSLVTYEQYF
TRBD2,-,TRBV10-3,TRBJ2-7,TGTGCCTCTGGGGAGGGATCCTACGAGCAGTACTTC,CASGEGSYEQYF
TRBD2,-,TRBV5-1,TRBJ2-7,TGCGCCAGCAGCTCTGGCGGGGGCTACGAGCAGTACTTC,CASSSGGGYEQYF
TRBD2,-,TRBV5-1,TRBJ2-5,TGCGCCAGCAGCTTGGTAGCGGGGAAAGAGACCCAGTACTTC,CASSLVAGKETQYF
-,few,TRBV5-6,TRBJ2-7,TGTGCCAGCAGCTTGGCCTCAGGGGTTGGGGACGAGCAGTACTTC,CASSLASGVGDEQYF
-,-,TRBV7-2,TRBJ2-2,TGTGCCAGCAGCCGAGGGGTCACAGGGTCCACCGGGGAGCTGTTTTTT,CASSRGVTGSTGELFF
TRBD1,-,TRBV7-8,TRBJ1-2,TGTGCCAGCAGCTTAGGGGGGACAGATAGATATGGCTACACCTTC,CASSLGGTDRYGYTF
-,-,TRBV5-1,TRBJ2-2,TGCGCCAGCAGCTTGTCAGGGTGGGACACCGGGGAGCTGTTTTTT,CASSLSGWDTGELFF
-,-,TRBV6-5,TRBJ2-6,TGTGCCAGCAGTTACTCGGGGAGCTCTGGGGCCAACGTCCTGACTTTC,CASSYSGSSGANVLTF
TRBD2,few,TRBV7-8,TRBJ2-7,TGTGCCAGCAGAAGCGGGAGGCTAACTATAGAGCAGTACTTC,CASRSGRLTIEQYF
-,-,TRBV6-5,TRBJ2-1,TGTGCCAGCATGAGGGATTCCTACAATGAGCAGTTCTTC,CASMRDSYNEQFF
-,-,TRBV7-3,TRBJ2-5,TGTGCCAGCAGCTTAGCCGGGGGGCAGGGGGAGACCCAGTACTTC,CASSLAGGQGETQYF
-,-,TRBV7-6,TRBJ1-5,TGTGCCAGCAGCCGTCTGGGGGGGGTCAATCAGCCCCAGCATTTT,CASSRLGGVNQPQHF
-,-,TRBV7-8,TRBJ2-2,TGTGCCAGCAGCTTTTCAAACGGGGAGCTGTTTTTT,CASSFSNGELFF
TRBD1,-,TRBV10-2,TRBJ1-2,TGCGCCAGCAGTCGGGACAGCTCTAACTATGGCTACACCTTC,CASSRDSSNYGYTF
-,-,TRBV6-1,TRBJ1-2,TGTGCCAGCAGTGAACAGGGATCTAACTATGGCTACACCTTC,CASSEQGSNYGYTF
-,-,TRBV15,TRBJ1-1,TGTGCCACCAGCAGAGATCGGGCAGGGCATACTGAAGCTTTCTTT,CATSRDRAGHTEAFF
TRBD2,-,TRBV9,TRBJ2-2,TGTGCCAGCAGCCCTCGGCGGGGGGCGCCCACCGGGGAGCTGTTTTTT,CASSPRRGAPTGELFF
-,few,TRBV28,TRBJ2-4,TGTGCCAGCGGGGGGGCCGGTTCCAAAAACATTCAGTACTTC,CASGGAGSKNIQYF
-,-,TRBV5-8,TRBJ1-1,TGTGCCAGCAGCTTCTATCCCCGTACGAACACTGAAGCTTTCTTT,CASSFYPRTNTEAFF
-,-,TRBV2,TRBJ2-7,TGTGCCAGCAGACGGACAGAGTTCTACGAGCAGTACTTC,CASRRTEFYEQYF
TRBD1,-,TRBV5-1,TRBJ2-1,TGCGCCAGCAGCTTAGTGACAGGGGTAAATGAGCAGTTCTTC,CASSLVTGVNEQFF
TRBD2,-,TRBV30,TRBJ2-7,TGTGCCTGGAGTGTAGTTCGCCTAGCGGTGAACTACGAGCAGTACTTC,CAWSVVRLAVNYEQYF
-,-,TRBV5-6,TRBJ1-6,TGTGCCAGCAGCCCAGGGCTCGCCAATTCACCCCTCCACTTT,CASSPGLANSPLHF
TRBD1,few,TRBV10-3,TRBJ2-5,TGTGCCATCAGGAATACCGGGACAGAGCAAGAGACCCAGTACTTC,CAIRNTGTEQETQYF
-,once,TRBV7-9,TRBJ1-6,TGTGCCAGCAGCTTAATCGGGGGGGATTCACCCCTCCACTTT,CASSLIGGDSPLHF
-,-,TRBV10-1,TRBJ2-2,TGCGCCAGCAGTGAAAACAGGGCAACCGGGGAGCTGTTTTTT,CASSENRATGELFF
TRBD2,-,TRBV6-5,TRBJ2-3,TGTGCCAGCAGGACTAGCGGGGGATTCACAGATACGCAGTATTTT,CASRTSGGFTDTQYF
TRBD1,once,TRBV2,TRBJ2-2,TGTGCCAGCAGTCCATGGTACGACAGGGGGGCCGGGGAGCTGTTTTTT,CASSPWYDRGAGELFF